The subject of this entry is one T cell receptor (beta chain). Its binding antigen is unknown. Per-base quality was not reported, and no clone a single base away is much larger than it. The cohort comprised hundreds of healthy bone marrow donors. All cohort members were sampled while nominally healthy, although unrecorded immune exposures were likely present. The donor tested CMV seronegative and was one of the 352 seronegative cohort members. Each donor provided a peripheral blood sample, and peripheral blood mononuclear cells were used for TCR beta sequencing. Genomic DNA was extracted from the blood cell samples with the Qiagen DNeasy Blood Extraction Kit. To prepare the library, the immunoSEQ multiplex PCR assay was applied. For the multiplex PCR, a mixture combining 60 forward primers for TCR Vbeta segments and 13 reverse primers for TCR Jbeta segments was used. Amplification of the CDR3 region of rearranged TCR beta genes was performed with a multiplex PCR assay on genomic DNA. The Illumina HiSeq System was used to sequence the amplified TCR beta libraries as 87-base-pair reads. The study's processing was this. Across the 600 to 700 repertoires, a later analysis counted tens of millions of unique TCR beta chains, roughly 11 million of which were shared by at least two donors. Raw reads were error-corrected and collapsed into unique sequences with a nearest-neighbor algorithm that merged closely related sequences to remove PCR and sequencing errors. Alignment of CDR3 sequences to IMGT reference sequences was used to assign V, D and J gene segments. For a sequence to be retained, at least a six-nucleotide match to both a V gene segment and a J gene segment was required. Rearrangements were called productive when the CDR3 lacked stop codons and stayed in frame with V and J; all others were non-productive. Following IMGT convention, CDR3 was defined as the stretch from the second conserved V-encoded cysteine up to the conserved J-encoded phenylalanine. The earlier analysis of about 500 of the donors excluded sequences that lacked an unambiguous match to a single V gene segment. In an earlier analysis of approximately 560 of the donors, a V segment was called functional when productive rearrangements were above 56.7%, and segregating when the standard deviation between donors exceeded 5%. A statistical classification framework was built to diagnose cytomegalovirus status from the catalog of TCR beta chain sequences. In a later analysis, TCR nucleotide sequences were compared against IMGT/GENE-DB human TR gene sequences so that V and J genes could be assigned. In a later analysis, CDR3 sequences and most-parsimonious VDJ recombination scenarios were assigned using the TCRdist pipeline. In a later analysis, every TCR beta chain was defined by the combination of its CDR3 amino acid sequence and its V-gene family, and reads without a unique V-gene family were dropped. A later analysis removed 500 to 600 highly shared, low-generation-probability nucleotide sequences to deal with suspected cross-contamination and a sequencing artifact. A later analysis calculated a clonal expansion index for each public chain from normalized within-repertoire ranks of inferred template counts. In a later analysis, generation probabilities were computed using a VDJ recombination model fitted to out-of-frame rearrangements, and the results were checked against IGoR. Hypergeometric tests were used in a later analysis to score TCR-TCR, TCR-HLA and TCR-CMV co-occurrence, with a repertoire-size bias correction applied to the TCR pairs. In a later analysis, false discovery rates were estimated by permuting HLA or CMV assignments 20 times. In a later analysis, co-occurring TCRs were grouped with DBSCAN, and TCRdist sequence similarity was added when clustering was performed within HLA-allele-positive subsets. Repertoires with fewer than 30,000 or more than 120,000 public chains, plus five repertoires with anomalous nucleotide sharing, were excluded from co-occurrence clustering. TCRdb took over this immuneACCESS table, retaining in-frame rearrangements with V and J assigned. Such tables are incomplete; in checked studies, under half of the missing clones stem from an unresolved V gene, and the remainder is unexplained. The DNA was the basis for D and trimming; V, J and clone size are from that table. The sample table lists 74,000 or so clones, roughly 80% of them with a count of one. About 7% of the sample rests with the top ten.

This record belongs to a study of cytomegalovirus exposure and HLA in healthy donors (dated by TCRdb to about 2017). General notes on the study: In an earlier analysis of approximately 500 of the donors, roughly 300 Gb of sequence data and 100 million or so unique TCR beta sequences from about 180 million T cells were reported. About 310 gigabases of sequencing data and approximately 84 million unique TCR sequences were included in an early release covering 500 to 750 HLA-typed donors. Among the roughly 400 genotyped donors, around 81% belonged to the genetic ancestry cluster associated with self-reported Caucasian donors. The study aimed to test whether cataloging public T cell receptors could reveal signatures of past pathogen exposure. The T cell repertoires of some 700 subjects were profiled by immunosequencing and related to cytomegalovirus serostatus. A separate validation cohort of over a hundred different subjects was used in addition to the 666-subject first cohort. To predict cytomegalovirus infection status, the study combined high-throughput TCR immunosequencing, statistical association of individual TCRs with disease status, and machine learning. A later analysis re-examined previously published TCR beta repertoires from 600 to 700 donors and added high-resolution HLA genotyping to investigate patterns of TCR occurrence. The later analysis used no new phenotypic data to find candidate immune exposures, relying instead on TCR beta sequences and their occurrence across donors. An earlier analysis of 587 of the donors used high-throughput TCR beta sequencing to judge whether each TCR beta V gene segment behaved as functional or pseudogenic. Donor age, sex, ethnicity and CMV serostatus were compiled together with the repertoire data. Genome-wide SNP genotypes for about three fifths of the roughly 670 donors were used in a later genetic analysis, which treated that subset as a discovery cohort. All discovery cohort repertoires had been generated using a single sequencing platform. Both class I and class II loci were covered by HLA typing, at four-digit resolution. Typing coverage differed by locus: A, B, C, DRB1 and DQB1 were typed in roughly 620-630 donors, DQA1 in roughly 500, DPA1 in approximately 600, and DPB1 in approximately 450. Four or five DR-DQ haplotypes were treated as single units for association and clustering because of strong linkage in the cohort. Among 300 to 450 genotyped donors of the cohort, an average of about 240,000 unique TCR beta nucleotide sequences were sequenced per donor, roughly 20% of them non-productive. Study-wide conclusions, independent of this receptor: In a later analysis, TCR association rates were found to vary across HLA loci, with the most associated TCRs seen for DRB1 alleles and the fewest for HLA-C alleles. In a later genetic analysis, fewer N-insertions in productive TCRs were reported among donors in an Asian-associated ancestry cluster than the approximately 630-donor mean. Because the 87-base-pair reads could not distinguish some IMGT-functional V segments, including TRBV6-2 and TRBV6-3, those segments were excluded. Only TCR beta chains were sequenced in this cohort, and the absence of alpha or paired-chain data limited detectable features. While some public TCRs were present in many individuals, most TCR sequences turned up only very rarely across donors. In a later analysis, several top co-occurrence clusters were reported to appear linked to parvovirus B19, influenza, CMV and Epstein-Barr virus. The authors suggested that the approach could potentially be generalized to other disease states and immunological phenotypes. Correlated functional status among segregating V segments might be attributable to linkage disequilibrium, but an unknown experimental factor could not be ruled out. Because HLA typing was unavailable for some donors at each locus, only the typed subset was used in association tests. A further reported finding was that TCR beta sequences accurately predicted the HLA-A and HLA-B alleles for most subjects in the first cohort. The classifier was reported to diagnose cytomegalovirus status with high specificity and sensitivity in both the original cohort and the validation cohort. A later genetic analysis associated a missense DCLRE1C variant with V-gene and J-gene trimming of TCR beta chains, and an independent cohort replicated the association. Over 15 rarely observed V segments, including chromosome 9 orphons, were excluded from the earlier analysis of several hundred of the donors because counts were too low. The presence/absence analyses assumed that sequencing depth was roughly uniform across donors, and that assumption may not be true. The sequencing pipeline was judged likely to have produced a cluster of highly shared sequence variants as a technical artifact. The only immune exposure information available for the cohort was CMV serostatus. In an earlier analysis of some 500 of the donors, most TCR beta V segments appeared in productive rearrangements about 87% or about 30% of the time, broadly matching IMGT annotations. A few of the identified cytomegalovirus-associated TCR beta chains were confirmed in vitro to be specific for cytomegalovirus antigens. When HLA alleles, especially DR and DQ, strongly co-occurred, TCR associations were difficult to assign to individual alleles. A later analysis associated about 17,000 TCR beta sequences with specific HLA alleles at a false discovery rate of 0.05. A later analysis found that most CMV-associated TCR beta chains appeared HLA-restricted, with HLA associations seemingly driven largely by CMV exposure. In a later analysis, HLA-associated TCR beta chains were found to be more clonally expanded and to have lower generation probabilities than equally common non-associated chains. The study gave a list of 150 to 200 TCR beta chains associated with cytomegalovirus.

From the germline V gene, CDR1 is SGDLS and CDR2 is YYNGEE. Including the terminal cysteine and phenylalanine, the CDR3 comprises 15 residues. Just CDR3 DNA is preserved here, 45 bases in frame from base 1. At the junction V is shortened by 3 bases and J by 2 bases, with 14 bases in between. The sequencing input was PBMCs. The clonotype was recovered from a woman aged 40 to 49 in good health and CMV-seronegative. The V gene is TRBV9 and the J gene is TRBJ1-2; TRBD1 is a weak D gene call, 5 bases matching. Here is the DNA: TGTGCCAGCAGCGCCGGAGGGGAGCCCAACTATGGCTACACCTTC. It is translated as CASSAGGEPNYGYTF.